The TCR beta chain described here comes from a study of a mutant IDH1 vaccine in newly diagnosed glioma. Whole-study context: Either 4-6 weeks after radiotherapy alone or alongside temozolomide, vaccination was begun.

For this clone: Its target is not known.

This CDR3 has 12 amino acids. Germline CDR1 MNHEY, CDR2 SVGAGI. V lost 6 bases to trimming and J lost 4 bases, with 9 bases between them. Time point noted: week 5, during vaccination. A single vaccine dose contained 300 ug of mutant IDH1 20-mer peptide, and topical imiquimod was used with it. Every donor had a new WHO grade 3 or 4 astrocytoma that was IDH1-mutant, with loss of nuclear ATRX. The repertoire was sequenced with immunoSEQ multiplex PCR; TCRdb's copy has only in-frame clones and lacks some. The sample has approximately 50,000 clones; more than 70% are singletons. The sequenced sample was PBMCs, obtained from a glioma patient whose treatment included an IDH1 peptide vaccine. The clonotype originates from a man aged 50-59 years with glioma. J is TRBJ1-2 and V is TRBV6-5, with D hard to call. CDR3 nucleotide sequence: TGTGCCAGCAGCAAAGGAGGCTATGGCTACACCTTC. This encodes CASSKGGYGYTF.